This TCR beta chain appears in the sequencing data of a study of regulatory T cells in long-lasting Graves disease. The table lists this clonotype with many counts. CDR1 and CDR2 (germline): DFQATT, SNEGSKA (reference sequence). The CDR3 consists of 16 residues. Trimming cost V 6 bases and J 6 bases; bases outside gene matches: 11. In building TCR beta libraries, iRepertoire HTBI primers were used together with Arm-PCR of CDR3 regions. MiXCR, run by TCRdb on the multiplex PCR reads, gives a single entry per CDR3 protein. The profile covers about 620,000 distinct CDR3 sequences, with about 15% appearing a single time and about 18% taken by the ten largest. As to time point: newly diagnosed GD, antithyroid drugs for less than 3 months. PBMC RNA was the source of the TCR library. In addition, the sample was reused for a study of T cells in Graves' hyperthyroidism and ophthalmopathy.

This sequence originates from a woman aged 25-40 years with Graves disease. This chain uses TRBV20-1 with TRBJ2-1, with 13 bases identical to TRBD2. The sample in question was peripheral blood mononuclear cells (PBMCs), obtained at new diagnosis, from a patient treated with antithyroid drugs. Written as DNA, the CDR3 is TGCAGTGCCCAGGGGGCCGGGACTAGCGGGATCAATGAGCAGTTCTTC. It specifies CSAQGAGTSGINEQFF.